This entry lists 8 T cell receptor beta chains sequenced from one sample in a study of shared clonotypes between healthy human individuals. Clones were sequenced by immunoSEQ multiplex PCR, and TCRdb holds only the in-frame ones, with some missing. The sample has over a million clones, just under 99% seen once. Sequences were obtained from naive CD4+ T cells sorted from blood. Subset of the sample: CD45RA+ positively selected. The receptors shown here come from a man aged 30-40 years in good health.

As regards this clone: Other DNA sequences in this specimen translate into the identical CDR3. This sequence joins TRBV9 and TRBJ1-1, with D uncertain. There are 14 residues in the CDR3. CDR1 SGDLS and CDR2 YYNGEE come from the germline V gene. V lost 0 bases and J 2 bases, leaving 8 bases between the germline ends. CDR3 in amino acids: CASSVDSRNTEAFF. The CDR3 DNA reads TGTGCCAGCAGCGTAGATAGCAGAAACACTGAAGCTTTCTTT. Complete variable domain (other parts from reference TRBV9 and TRBJ1-1): DSGVTQTPKHLITATGQRVTLRCSPRSGDLSVYWYQQSLDQGLQFLIQYYNGEERAKGNILERFSAQQFPDLHSELNLSSLELGDSALYFCASSVDSRNTEAFFGQGTRLTVV.

CDR3 nucleotide sequence: TGCGCCAGCAGCCCGGGAGGGACCCCCATAGGAGAGCAGTACTTC. Translating it yields CASSPGGTPIGEQYF. V and J are TRBV5-1 and TRBJ2-7; 8 positions agree with TRBD2. V dropped 4 bases and J dropped 7; count of bases not matched to a gene: 13. CDR3 length: 15 residues. CDR1 is SGHRS, CDR2 YFSETQ, per germline. Drawing the rest from reference TRBV5-1 and TRBJ2-7, the complete variable domain is KAGVTQTPRYLIKTRGQQVTLSCSPISGHRSVSWYQQTPGQGLQFLFEYFSETQRNKGNFPGRFSGRQFSNSRSEMNVSTLELGDSALYLCASSPGGTPIGEQYFGPGTRLTVT.

The chain combines TRBV14 with TRBJ2-6; D uncertain. The V end lost 0 bases, the J end lost 6 bases, and 9 bases lay between the germline ends. The CDR3 runs 15 residues. CDR1 and CDR2 (germline): SGHDN, FVKESK. The chain's CDR3 is CASSQDRYPANVLTF. CDR3 nucleotides: TGTGCCAGCAGCCAAGATAGGTACCCGGCCAACGTCCTGACTTTC.

This clone was counted a single time. This sequence joins TRBV7-9 and TRBJ2-6, with 8 bases that match TRBD1. Looked up from germline, CDR1 is SEHNR and CDR2 is FQNEAQ (reference sequence). V lost 6 bases to trimming and J lost 0 bases; unmatched junction nucleotides: 1. This CDR3 contains 15 residues. CDR3 loop: CASRQGGSGANVLTF. CDR3 DNA sequence: TGTGCCAGCAGACAGGGGGGCTCTGGGGCCAACGTCCTGACTTTC.

The CDR3 DNA reads TGCGCCAGCAGCACCTCGGACGGGTCATCGGGGGAGCTGTTTTTT. Translation gives CASSTSDGSSGELFF. The V call is TRBV5-1, the J call TRBJ2-2; D remains ambiguous. The CDR3 is made up of 15 amino acids. CDR1 and CDR2 (germline): SGHRS, YFSETQ. Between the trimmed V and J ends, which lost 4 bases and 8 bases, there was a span of 18 bases.

CDR3 protein: CASSLWRESGRSETQYF. The CDR3 DNA reads as TGTGCCAGCAGCTTATGGCGGGAAAGCGGGAGGAGTGAGACCCAGTACTTC. J is TRBJ2-5 and V is TRBV13; 9 bases match TRBD2. This CDR3 is built from 17 residues. Germline-derived CDR1 and CDR2 are PRHDT and FYEKMQ (reference sequence). The ends lost 2 bases at V and 5 bases at J; junction bases unmatched: 12. Filled out from reference TRBV13 and TRBJ2-5, the complete variable domain reads AAGVIQSPRHLIKEKRETATLKCYPIPRHDTVYWYQQGPGQDPQFLISFYEKMQSDKGSIPDRFSAQQFSDYHSELNMSSLELGDSALYFCASSLWRESGRSETQYFGPGTRLLVL.

The chain is built from TRBV18 and TRBJ2-1; D could derive from TRBD1 or TRBD2 (5 bases each). This CDR3 contains 14 residues. Germline V gene sequence: CDR1 KGHSH, CDR2 LQKENI. The germline V and J ends were trimmed by 6 bases and 7 bases, with 16 bases remaining between them. CDR3 nucleotide sequence: TGTGCCAGCTCCCGGGACCGGATGATGAATGAGCAGTTCTTC. It yields the protein CASSRDRMMNEQFF.

This rearrangement joins TRBV6-5 to TRBJ1-5, with D maybe TRBD1 (5 bases). The CDR3 contains 15 residues. CDR1 is MNHEY, CDR2 SVGAGI, per germline. Trimming took off 5 bases at V and 5 bases at J, with 16 bases between the two ends. As DNA, the CDR3 is TGTGCCAGCAGTCCCGGGGACCGCAACCATCAGCCCCAGCATTTT. This translates into CASSPGDRNHQPQHF.